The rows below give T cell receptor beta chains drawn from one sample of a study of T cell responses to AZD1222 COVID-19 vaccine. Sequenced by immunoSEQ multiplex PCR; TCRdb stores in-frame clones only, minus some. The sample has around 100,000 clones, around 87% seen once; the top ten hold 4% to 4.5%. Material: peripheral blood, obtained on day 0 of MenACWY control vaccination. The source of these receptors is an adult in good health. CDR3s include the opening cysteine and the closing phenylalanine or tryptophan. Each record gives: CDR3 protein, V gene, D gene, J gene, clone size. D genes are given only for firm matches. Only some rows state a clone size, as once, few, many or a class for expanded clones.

CATSRDLGYQETQYF | TRBV15 | . | TRBJ2-5 | .
CASSARLTSGGHEQFF | TRBV9 | TRBD2 | TRBJ2-1 | .
CASSIEYDRGEAFF | TRBV19 | TRBD1 | TRBJ1-1 | few
CASSWGAVPENIQYF | TRBV2 | . | TRBJ2-4 | .
CASSIRVYPYEQYF | TRBV11-3 | . | TRBJ2-7 | .
CAWRAVANTGELFF | TRBV30 | . | TRBJ2-2 | .
CASSQAQTPLHF | TRBV3-1/TRBV3-2 | . | TRBJ1-6 | .
CASSLRRPEAFF | TRBV28 | . | TRBJ1-1 | .
CASSLGTPTNSPLHF | TRBV5-1 | . | TRBJ1-6 | .
CASSLGIGGYTF | TRBV11-2 | . | TRBJ1-2 | .
CASRTPRDRGSNEQYF | TRBV2 | TRBD1 | TRBJ2-7 | .
CASSLQGRMNTEAFF | TRBV7-2 | . | TRBJ1-1 | .
CASGSLWEQYF | TRBV7-2 | . | TRBJ2-7 | .
CASSLAAAGGVNQPQHF | TRBV7-8 | TRBD1 | TRBJ1-5 | once
CASKESGRGDEQFF | TRBV19 | TRBD2 | TRBJ2-1 | .
CASSLGGTGTDTQYF | TRBV7-6 | . | TRBJ2-3 | .
CASNLAGGGGDTQYF | TRBV7-2 | TRBD2 | TRBJ2-3 | .
CASSRTSGGADTQYF | TRBV7-9 | TRBD2 | TRBJ2-3 | .
CASSQDRVNTEAFF | TRBV5-1 | . | TRBJ1-1 | .
CASSLRASPDTQYF | TRBV27 | . | TRBJ2-3 | .
CASSLSDAGTYGYTF | TRBV28 | . | TRBJ1-2 | .
CASSPWGGRGGDGYTF | TRBV5-5 | . | TRBJ1-2 | .
CASSLVSGGGGYTF | TRBV5-1 | . | TRBJ1-2 | .
CASSRRPTANYGYTF | TRBV14 | . | TRBJ1-2 | .
CASNSGPYNEQFF | TRBV2 | . | TRBJ2-1 | .
CATQARAYNEQFF | TRBV15 | . | TRBJ2-1 | .
CASSIWGSNQPQHF | TRBV19 | . | TRBJ1-5 | .
CASSAGTNTGELFF | TRBV9 | . | TRBJ2-2 | .
CASSPPGQGWEQYF | TRBV5-1 | TRBD1 | TRBJ2-7 | .
CASSPPGTGSTGELFF | TRBV18 | TRBD1 | TRBJ2-2 | .
CASSFYRGPDGTGELFF | TRBV27 | TRBD1 | TRBJ2-2 | .
CASSLQGYSGNTIYF | TRBV11-2 | . | TRBJ1-3 | .
CAWTQGTTNEKLFF | TRBV30 | . | TRBJ1-4 | .
CATSRAPPGGAGGYTF | TRBV15 | . | TRBJ1-2 | .
CASSWEGTGYTF | TRBV7-9 | . | TRBJ1-2 | .
CASSARGHEQYF | TRBV9 | TRBD1 | TRBJ2-7 | once
CASSQGLFPGANVLTF | TRBV4-1 | . | TRBJ2-6 | .
CASNPYGDRNTEAFF | TRBV28 | TRBD1 | TRBJ1-1 | .